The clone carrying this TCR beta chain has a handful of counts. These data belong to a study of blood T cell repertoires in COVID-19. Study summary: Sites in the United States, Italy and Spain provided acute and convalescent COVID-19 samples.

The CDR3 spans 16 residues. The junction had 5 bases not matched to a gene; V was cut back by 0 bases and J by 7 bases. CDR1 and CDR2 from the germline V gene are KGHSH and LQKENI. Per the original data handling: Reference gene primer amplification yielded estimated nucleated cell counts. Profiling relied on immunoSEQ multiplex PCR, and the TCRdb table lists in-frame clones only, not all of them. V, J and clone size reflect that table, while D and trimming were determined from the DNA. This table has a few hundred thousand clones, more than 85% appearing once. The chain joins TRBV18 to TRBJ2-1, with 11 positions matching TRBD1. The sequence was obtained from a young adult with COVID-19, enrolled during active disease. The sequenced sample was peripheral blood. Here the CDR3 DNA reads TGTGCCAGCTCACCACCGGGGACAGGGGGGTGGAATGAGCAGTTCTTC. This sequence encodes CASSPPGTGGWNEQFF.